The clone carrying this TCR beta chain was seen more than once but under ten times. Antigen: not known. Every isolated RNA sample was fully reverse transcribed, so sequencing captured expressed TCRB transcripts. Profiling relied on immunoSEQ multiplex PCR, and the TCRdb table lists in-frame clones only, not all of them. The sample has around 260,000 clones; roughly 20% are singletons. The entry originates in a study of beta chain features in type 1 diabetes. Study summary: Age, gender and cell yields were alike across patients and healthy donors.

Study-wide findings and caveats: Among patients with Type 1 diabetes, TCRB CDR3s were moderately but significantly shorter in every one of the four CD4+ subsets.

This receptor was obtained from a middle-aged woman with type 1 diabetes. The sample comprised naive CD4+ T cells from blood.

The chain's CDR3 is CASSSTSGGTQFF. The CDR3 coding sequence is TGTGCCAGCAGTTCAACTAGCGGGGGTACGCAGTTCTTC. The chain links TRBV6-6 to TRBJ2-1; 11 bases are a match to TRBD2. Per the germline V gene, CDR1 is MNHNY and CDR2 is SVGAGI (reference sequence). The CDR3 is 13 amino acids. The ends lost 4 bases at V and 12 bases at J; junction bases unmatched: 5.